The rows below give T cell receptor beta chains drawn from one sample of a study of cytomegalovirus exposure and HLA in healthy donors. Generated by immunoSEQ multiplex PCR, the TCRdb table keeps only in-frame clones and is missing some. The sample holds roughly 64,000 clones, roughly 96% seen once. The sequencing input was PBMCs. These receptors all stem from a woman younger than 30 in good health and CMV-seropositive. CDR3s include the opening cysteine and the closing phenylalanine or tryptophan. Each record gives: D gene, J gene, V gene, CDR3 protein, CDR3 DNA. The D gene is left open where the match is weak.

>.|TRBJ1-3|TRBV27
CASSTGSSGNTIYF
TGTGCCAGCAGTACAGGATCCTCTGGAAACACCATATATTTT
>.|TRBJ2-3|TRBV7-2
CASSLEGAVQNTQYF
TGTGCCAGCAGCTTGGAGGGGGCGGTTCAGAATACGCAGTATTTT
>.|TRBJ1-2|TRBV9
CASSVGESHVGAGYGYTF
TGTGCCAGCAGCGTAGGAGAGTCGCATGTGGGGGCCGGCTATGGCTACACCTTC
>.|TRBJ1-1|TRBV6-1
CASSQKDSRDEAFF
TGTGCCAGCAGCCAAAAGGACTCAAGGGATGAAGCTTTCTTT
>TRBD2|TRBJ2-3|TRBV7-3
CASSLIPSGGRTDTQYF
TGTGCCAGCAGCTTAATCCCTAGCGGGGGGCGCACAGATACGCAGTATTTT
>TRBD1|TRBJ1-4|TRBV28
CASSSFRDSYYNEKLFF
TGTGCCAGCAGTTCATTCAGGGACAGTTACTATAATGAAAAACTGTTTTTT
>.|TRBJ2-6|TRBV6-1
CASIRGAGANVLTF
TGTGCCAGCATTAGGGGTGCTGGGGCCAACGTCCTGACTTTC
>TRBD1|TRBJ1-3|TRBV6-6
CASSPTGSSGNTIYF
TGTGCCAGCAGTCCGACAGGGAGCTCTGGAAACACCATATATTTT
>TRBD1|TRBJ2-7|TRBV18
CASSRDRGSEQYF
TGTGCCAGCTCAAGGGACAGGGGTTCCGAGCAGTACTTC
>TRBD1|TRBJ2-1|TRBV4-1
CASSPQGAGNNEQFF
TGCGCCAGCAGCCCCCAGGGGGCGGGGAACAATGAGCAGTTCTTC